This TCR beta chain appears in the sequencing data of a study of blood T cells in healthy people across ages. V was trimmed by 0 bases and J by 2 bases, leaving 16 bases between them. The germline V gene has CDR1 DFQATT and CDR2 SNEGSKA (reference sequence). The length of the CDR3 is 16 residues. Overall study results and limits: What prevented conclusive comparison of naive and antigen-experienced cells was that PBMCs were unsorted. For the donors, CMV status was unknown and possibly confounded expanded clonotype changes.

It was with a sample-barcoded 5' primer and a J-beta primer mix that a second PCR of about 7 to 12 cycles was run. A single record per CDR3 protein comes from TCRdb applying MiXCR to the 5' RACE reads. The data contain 630,000 or so distinct CDR3 sequences, about 30% of them singletons. This clonotype was counted between two and nine times. Its target is not known. Caucasian, healthy and from Russia, the donors were aged between about 6 and 90. Sequenced input: blood. The origin of this receptor is a woman of 80 years or more in good health. This rearrangement joins TRBV20-1 to TRBJ1-1, with D uncertain. CDR3 protein: CSARDTGRGLNTEAFF. For the CDR3, the DNA is TGCAGTGCTAGAGATACCGGGCGCGGACTAAACACTGAAGCTTTCTTT.